This T cell receptor beta chain was retrieved from a study of blood T cell repertoires in COVID-19. Study context: COVID-19 samples from acute and convalescent phases originated in the United States, Italy and Spain.

The CDR3 loop spans 12 amino acids. V lost 5 bases, J lost 5 bases, and 9 bases lay in between. Original processing notes: Cell counts per sample came from amplifying reference gene primers. The assay was immunoSEQ multiplex PCR, and TCRdb's table has in-frame clones only and misses some. V and J calls and clone size are as listed in that table; D and trimming were resolved from the DNA. The sample has about 170,000 clones, around 82% seen once. The receptor was isolated from an elderly woman with acute or convalescent COVID-19. Sample: peripheral blood. The V gene is TRBV12-3 or TRBV12-4, the J gene TRBJ1-2; D unclear. CDR3: CASSRLNYGYTF. The CDR3 DNA is TGTGCCAGCAGTAGACTGAATTATGGCTACACCTTC.